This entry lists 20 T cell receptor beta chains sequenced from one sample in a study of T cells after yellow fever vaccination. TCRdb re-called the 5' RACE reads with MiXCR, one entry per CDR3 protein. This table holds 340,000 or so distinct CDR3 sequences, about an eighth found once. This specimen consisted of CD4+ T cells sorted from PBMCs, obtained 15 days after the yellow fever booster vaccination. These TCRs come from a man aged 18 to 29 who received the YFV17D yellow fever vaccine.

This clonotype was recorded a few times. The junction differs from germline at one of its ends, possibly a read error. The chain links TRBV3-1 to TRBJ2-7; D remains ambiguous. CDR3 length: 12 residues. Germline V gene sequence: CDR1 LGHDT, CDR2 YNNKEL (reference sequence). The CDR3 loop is CASSQVVTDTRF. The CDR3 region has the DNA TGTGCCAGCAGCCAAGTCGTGACTGACACTCGGTTC.

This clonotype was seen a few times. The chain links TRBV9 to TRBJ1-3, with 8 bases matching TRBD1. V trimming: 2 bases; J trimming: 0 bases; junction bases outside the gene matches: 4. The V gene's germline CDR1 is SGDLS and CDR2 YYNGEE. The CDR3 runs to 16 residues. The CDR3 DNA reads TGTGCCAGCAGCGTCTCAGGACAGGGCTCTGGAAACACCATATATTTT. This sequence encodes CASSVSGQGSGNTIYF.

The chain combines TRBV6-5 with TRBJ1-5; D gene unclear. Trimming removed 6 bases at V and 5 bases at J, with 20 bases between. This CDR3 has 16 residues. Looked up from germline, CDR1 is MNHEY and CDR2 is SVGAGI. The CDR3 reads CASSPIVSGAHQPQHF. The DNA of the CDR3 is TGTGCCAGCAGCCCGATAGTATCAGGAGCCCATCAGCCCCAGCATTTT.

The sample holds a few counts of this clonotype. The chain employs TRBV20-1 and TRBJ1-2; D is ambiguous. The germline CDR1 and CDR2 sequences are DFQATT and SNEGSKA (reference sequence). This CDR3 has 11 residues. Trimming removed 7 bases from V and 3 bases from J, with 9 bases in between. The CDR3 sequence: CSGDGHYGYTF. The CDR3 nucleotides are TGCAGTGGGGATGGCCACTATGGCTACACCTTC.

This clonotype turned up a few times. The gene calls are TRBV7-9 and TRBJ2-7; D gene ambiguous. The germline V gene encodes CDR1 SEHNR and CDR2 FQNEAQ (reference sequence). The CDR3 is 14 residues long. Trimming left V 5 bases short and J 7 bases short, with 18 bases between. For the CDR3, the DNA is TGTGCCAGCAGCCTCCCCGGATACCCTACGGAGCAGTACTTC. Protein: CASSLPGYPTEQYF.

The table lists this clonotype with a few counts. CDR3 amino acids: CSVGGVRETQYF. CDR3 coding DNA: TGCAGTGTGGGGGGTGTGCGGGAGACCCAGTACTTC. The chain combines TRBV20-1 with TRBJ2-5; possibly TRBD2 for D (6 bases). CDR1 is DFQATT, CDR2 SNEGSKA, per germline (reference sequence). The CDR3 is 12 residues long. V was cut by 7 bases and J by 5 bases, with 14 bases left in between.

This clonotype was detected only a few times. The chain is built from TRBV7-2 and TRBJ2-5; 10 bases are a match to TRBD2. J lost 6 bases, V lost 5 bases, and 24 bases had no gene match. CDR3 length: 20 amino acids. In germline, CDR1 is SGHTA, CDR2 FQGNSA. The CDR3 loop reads CASSPHRGASGGHRPQTQYF. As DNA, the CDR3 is TGTGCCAGCAGCCCCCACCGGGGAGCTAGCGGGGGCCACCGCCCGCAGACCCAGTACTTC.

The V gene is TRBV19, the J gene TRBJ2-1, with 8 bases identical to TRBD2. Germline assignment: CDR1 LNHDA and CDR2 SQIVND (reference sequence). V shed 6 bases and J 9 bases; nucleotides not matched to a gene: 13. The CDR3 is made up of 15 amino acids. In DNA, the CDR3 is TGTGCCAGTAGGCCGGGGGGGCTGCTGGCTACTGAGCAGTTCTTC. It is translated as CASRPGGLLATEQFF.

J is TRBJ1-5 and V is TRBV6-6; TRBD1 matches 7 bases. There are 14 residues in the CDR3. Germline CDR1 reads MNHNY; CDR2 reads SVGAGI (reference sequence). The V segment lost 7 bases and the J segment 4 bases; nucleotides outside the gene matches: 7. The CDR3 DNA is TGTGCCAGCACTGCAGGGGGTCCTAATCAGCCCCAGCATTTT. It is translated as CASTAGGPNQPQHF.

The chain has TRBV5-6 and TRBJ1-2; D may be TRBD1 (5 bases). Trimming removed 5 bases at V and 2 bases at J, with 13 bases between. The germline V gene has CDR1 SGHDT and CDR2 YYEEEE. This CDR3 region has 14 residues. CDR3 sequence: CASRNFGGNYGYTF. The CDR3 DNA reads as TGTGCCAGCAGAAACTTTGGGGGGAACTATGGCTACACCTTC.

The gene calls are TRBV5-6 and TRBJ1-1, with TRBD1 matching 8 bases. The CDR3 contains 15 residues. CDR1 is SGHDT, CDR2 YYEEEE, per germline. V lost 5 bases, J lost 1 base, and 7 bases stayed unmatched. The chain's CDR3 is CASRDRGRGNTEAFF. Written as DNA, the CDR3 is TGTGCCAGCAGAGACAGGGGCCGGGGGAACACTGAAGCTTTCTTT.

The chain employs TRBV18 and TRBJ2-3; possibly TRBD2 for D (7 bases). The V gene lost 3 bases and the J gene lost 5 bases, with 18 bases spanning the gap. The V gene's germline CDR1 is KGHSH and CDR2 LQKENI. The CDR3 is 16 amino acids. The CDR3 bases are TGTGCCAGCTCACCGGGGGGGCCGAGAAGAAGAGATACGCAGTATTTT. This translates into CASSPGGPRRRDTQYF.

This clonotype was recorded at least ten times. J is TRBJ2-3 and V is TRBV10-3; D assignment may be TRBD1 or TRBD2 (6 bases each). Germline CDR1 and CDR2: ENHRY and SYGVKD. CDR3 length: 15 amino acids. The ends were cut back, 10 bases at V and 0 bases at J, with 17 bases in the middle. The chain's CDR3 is CATTGAGPSTDTQYF. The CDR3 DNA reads TGTGCCACTACGGGGGCCGGTCCTAGCACAGATACGCAGTATTTT.

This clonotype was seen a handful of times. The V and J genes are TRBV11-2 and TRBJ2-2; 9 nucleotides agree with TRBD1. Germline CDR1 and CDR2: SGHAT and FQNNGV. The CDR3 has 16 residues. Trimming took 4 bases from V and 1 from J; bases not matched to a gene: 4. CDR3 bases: TGTGCCAGCAGCTCGGGACAGGGTGGGAACACCGGGGAGCTGTTTTTT. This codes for CASSSGQGGNTGELFF.

The CDR3 DNA follows: TGTGCCAGTCTCCCCCAGCGGGGTGACACTGAAGCTTTCTTT. Translating it yields CASLPQRGDTEAFF. The gene calls are TRBV19 and TRBJ1-1; no reliable D call. V lost 8 bases, J lost 3 bases, and 16 bases lay in between. The CDR3 sequence is 14 residues long. Germline CDR1 is LNHDA and CDR2 is SQIVND (reference sequence).

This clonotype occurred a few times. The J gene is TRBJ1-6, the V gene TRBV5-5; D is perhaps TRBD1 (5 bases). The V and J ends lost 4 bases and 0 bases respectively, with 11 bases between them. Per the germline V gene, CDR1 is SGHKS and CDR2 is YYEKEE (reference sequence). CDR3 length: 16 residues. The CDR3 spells CASSLRESSYNSPLHF. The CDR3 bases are TGTGCCAGCAGCCTCAGGGAAAGCTCCTATAATTCACCCCTCCACTTT.

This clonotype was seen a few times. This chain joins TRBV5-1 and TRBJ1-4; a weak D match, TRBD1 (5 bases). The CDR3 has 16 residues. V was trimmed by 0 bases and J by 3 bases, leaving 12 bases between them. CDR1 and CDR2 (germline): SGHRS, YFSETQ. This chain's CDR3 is CASSLGREWANEKLFF. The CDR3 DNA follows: TGCGCCAGCAGCTTGGGCAGGGAGTGGGCTAATGAAAAACTGTTTTTT.

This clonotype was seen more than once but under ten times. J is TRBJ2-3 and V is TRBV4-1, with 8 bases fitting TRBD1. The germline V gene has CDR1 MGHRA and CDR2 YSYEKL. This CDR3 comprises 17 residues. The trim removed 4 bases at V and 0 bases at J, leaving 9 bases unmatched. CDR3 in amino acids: CASSRDQTGESTDTQYF. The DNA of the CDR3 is TGCGCCAGCAGCCGCGACCAGACAGGGGAAAGCACAGATACGCAGTATTTT.

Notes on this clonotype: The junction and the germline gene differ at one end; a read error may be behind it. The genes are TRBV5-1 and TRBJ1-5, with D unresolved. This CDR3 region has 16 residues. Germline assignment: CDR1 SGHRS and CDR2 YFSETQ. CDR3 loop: CASSFRPLTSDQPQHF. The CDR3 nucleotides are TGCGCCAGCAGCTTCCGACCGCTAACTAGCGATCAGCCCCAGCATTTT.

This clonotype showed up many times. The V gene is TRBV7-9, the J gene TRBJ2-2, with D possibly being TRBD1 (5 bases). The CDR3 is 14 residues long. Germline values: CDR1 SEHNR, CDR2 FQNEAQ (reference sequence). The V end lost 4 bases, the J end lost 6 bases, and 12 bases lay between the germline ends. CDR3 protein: CASSSQGGPGELFF. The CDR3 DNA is TGTGCCAGCAGCTCCCAGGGCGGACCCGGGGAGCTGTTTTTT.